The 8 T cell receptor beta chains in this list originate from one sample, sequenced in a study of cytotoxic CD8 clonotypes in ibrutinib-treated CLL. The data were produced by immunoSEQ multiplex PCR, yet TCRdb's version contains in-frame clones alone and is incomplete. This sample has about 68,000 clones, with about nine tenths found just once. The sequenced sample was PBMCs, obtained after 12 months of ibrutinib treatment. Receptor source: a human donor with chronic lymphocytic leukemia.

The CDR3 DNA sequence: TGTGCCAGCAGGACAACGTACCAAGAGACCCAGTACTTC. This codes for CASRTTYQETQYF. This chain links TRBV28 with TRBJ2-5; D unclear. Trimming removed 6 bases at V and 0 bases at J, with 8 bases between. The CDR3 is 13 amino acids. Germline assignment: CDR1 MDHEN and CDR2 SYDVKM.

CDR3 bases: TGTGCCAGCAGTGCCAGGAACTATGGCTACACCTTC. This codes for CASSARNYGYTF. The rearrangement joins TRBV2 to TRBJ1-2; the D is unclear. CDR3 length: 12 residues. The germline V and J ends were trimmed by 4 bases and 2 bases, with 5 bases remaining between them. The germline CDR1 and CDR2 sequences are SNHLY and FYNNEI.

This rearrangement joins TRBV19 to TRBJ2-7, with D tentatively TRBD1 (6 bases). Germline-derived CDR1 and CDR2 are LNHDA and SQIVND (reference sequence). Trimming removed 1 base from V and 0 bases from J, with 10 bases in between. This CDR3 is 15 amino acids long. As DNA, the CDR3 is TGTGCCAGTAGTATAGGGACAGTAATCTCCTACGAGCAGTACTTC. This codes for CASSIGTVISYEQYF.

This clone was observed a single time. V and J are TRBV9 and TRBJ2-3, with D perhaps matching TRBD2 (5 bases). The CDR3 covers 18 residues. Germline V gene data show CDR1 as SGDLS and CDR2 as YYNGEE. V was cut by 4 bases and J by 6 bases, with 27 bases left in between. CDR3 DNA sequence: TGTGCCAGCAGCCCCCGGATTTGGGAGATTGTCATCCTGGATACGCAGTATTTT. Translated, it gives CASSPRIWEIVILDTQYF.

The chain combines TRBV9 with TRBJ2-1, with 11 bases aligning to TRBD2. The CDR3 runs 22 residues. Germline lookup yields CDR1 SGDLS and CDR2 YYNGEE. Trimming at V came to 4 bases and at J to 4 bases, leaving 25 bases not matched to a gene. The CDR3 coding sequence is TGTGCCAGCAGCCACACCGTCCGACTAGCGGGGCAACGGGTAGGCCGATACAATGAGCAGTTCTTC. This sequence encodes CASSHTVRLAGQRVGRYNEQFF.

The rearrangement links TRBV28 to TRBJ1-2; TRBD1 might be the D (5 bases). Trimming pared 8 bases from V and 7 bases from J, leaving 14 bases between. The length of the CDR3 is 12 residues. Germline V gene lookup returns CDR1 MDHEN and CDR2 SYDVKM. Here the CDR3 DNA reads TGTGCCAGCGAACGCGGGGCGCGTGGCTACACCTTC. As protein: CASERGARGYTF.

The chain combines TRBV6-6 with TRBJ1-1; D is perhaps TRBD1 (5 bases). V was clipped by 4 bases and J by 8 bases, with 17 bases between them. The length of the CDR3 is 14 residues. Germline loops: CDR1 MNHNY, CDR2 SVGAGI (reference sequence). In DNA form, the CDR3 reads TGTGCCAGCAGTTCCTCCTCATATTCAGGGGAAGCTTTCTTT. Amino acids: CASSSSSYSGEAFF.

The chain recombines TRBV5-1 with TRBJ2-3; no clear D gene. The CDR3 sequence is 13 residues long. The germline gives CDR1 SGHRS, CDR2 YFSETQ. V lost 0 bases to trimming and J lost 11 bases, with 13 bases between them. For the CDR3, the DNA is TGCGCCAGCAGCTTGGACCCTTCGGGTGAGCAGTATTTT. Translation: CASSLDPSGEQYF. Supplemented by reference TRBV5-1 and TRBJ2-3, the full variable domain reads KAGVTQTPRYLIKTRGQQVTLSCSPISGHRSVSWYQQTPGQGLQFLFEYFSETQRNKGNFPGRFSGRQFSNSRSEMNVSTLELGDSALYLCASSLDPSGEQYFGPGTRLTVL.